These T cell receptor beta chains were read from a single sample in a study of blood T cell repertoires in COVID-19. Libraries were prepared by immunoSEQ multiplex PCR; TCRdb keeps only in-frame clonotypes and omits some of them. The sample includes 150,000 to 200,000 clones, approximately 82% of them seen just once. Sequences were obtained from peripheral blood. These TCRs come from a woman aged 40 to 50 with COVID-19, enrolled during active disease. Each CDR3 is given with its conserved first and last residue. The order of the fields is CDR3 length, clone size, V gene, D gene, J gene, CDR3 DNA, CDR3 protein. D genes are given only for firm matches. Clone size is stated in some rows and not others, as once, few, many or a class when expanded.

cdr3_length: 19
clone_size: few
v_call: TRBV4-2
d_call: -
j_call: TRBJ1-3
cdr3_nt: TGTGCCAGCAGCCAAGATGCCTATGGGCACCCTGCCTCTGGAAACACCATATATTTT
cdr3_aa: CASSQDAYGHPASGNTIYF

cdr3_length: 16
clone_size: -
v_call: TRBV6-4
d_call: -
j_call: TRBJ2-1
cdr3_nt: TGTGCCAGCAGTGACTCGAAAGGGGACTCCTACAATGAGCAGTTCTTC
cdr3_aa: CASSDSKGDSYNEQFF

cdr3_length: 14
clone_size: -
v_call: TRBV11-2
d_call: TRBD2
j_call: TRBJ2-3
cdr3_nt: TGTGCCAGCGATCGGGGACTAGCGGGAGATACGCAGTATTTT
cdr3_aa: CASDRGLAGDTQYF

cdr3_length: 15
clone_size: -
v_call: TRBV19
d_call: TRBD2
j_call: TRBJ2-1
cdr3_nt: TGTGCCAGTAGTAATAGGGGAGGACTAGCTGGTGAGCAGTTCTTC
cdr3_aa: CASSNRGGLAGEQFF

cdr3_length: 17
clone_size: -
v_call: TRBV10-3
d_call: -
j_call: TRBJ1-6
cdr3_nt: TGTGCCATCAGTGGAGGTGAGGGGGATCGATATAATTCACCCCTCCACTTT
cdr3_aa: CAISGGEGDRYNSPLHF

cdr3_length: 16
clone_size: -
v_call: TRBV18
d_call: TRBD1
j_call: TRBJ1-2
cdr3_nt: TGTGCCAGCTCACCACCGCAGACAGGGGGCTGGTATGGCTACACCTTC
cdr3_aa: CASSPPQTGGWYGYTF

cdr3_length: 15
clone_size: -
v_call: TRBV6-1
d_call: TRBD1
j_call: TRBJ1-2
cdr3_nt: TGTGCCAGCAGTGAGTGGACAGGGATCAACTATGGCTACACCTTC
cdr3_aa: CASSEWTGINYGYTF

cdr3_length: 14
clone_size: -
v_call: TRBV5-6
d_call: -
j_call: TRBJ1-1
cdr3_nt: TGTGCCAGCAGCCCAGTGACAGGATCACCTGAAGCTTTCTTT
cdr3_aa: CASSPVTGSPEAFF

cdr3_length: 15
clone_size: -
v_call: TRBV18
d_call: -
j_call: TRBJ1-1
cdr3_nt: TGTGCCAGCTCACCACTAGAGAGCATGAACACTGAAGCTTTCTTT
cdr3_aa: CASSPLESMNTEAFF

cdr3_length: 15
clone_size: -
v_call: TRBV15
d_call: -
j_call: TRBJ1-1
cdr3_nt: TGTGCCACCAGCAGAGATAAGGACAGATACACTGAAGCTTTCTTT
cdr3_aa: CATSRDKDRYTEAFF

cdr3_length: 14
clone_size: once
v_call: TRBV6-6
d_call: TRBD2
j_call: TRBJ2-1
cdr3_nt: TGTGCCAGCAGTTATGGGGGGGGAAGAAATGAGCAGTTCTTC
cdr3_aa: CASSYGGGRNEQFF